These T cell receptor beta chains were read from a single sample in a study of T cell changes during pregnancy in multiple sclerosis. Some clones are missing from TCRdb's copy, which holds only in-frame ones; the method was immunoSEQ multiplex PCR. Of roughly 72,000 clones in the sample, 94% were seen once. The source material was CD4+ T cells from peripheral blood mononuclear cells, sampled after pregnancy. The receptors stem from a female donor with multiple sclerosis, enrolled in a pregnancy study. Each CDR3 is given without its conserved first and last residue. Fields, in order: CDR3 length, V gene, J gene, CDR3 protein.

CDR3 length: 11; V gene: TRBV5-4; J gene: -; CDR3 protein: ASSFGGGYEQY
CDR3 length: 13; V gene: TRBV5-4; J gene: TRBJ2-1; CDR3 protein: ASSPRYRGNNEQF
CDR3 length: 16; V gene: TRBV19; J gene: TRBJ2-1; CDR3 protein: ASSSRSGTSGIVNEQF
CDR3 length: 14; V gene: TRBV2; J gene: TRBJ1-1; CDR3 protein: ASSIRPTGGGTEAF
CDR3 length: 14; V gene: TRBV19; J gene: TRBJ2-1; CDR3 protein: ASSIPKSGSFNEQF
CDR3 length: 12; V gene: TRBV5-1; J gene: TRBJ2-7; CDR3 protein: ASSLSGQGYEQY
CDR3 length: 18; V gene: TRBV29-1; J gene: TRBJ1-3; CDR3 protein: SAILNPGQPPFDSGNTIY
CDR3 length: 12; V gene: TRBV7-2; J gene: TRBJ1-2; CDR3 protein: ASSPGQGDYGYT
CDR3 length: 12; V gene: TRBV29-1; J gene: TRBJ2-7; CDR3 protein: SVGRTASSYEQY
CDR3 length: 13; V gene: TRBV5-1; J gene: TRBJ2-2; CDR3 protein: ASSLRLAGTGELF
CDR3 length: 16; V gene: TRBV5-1; J gene: TRBJ2-1; CDR3 protein: ASSFWTSGRARGSEQF
CDR3 length: 14; V gene: TRBV15; J gene: TRBJ1-2; CDR3 protein: ATSRGDRPANYGYT
CDR3 length: 12; V gene: TRBV30; J gene: TRBJ2-5; CDR3 protein: AWSVGRGRETQY
CDR3 length: 16; V gene: TRBV18; J gene: TRBJ2-2; CDR3 protein: ASSPLPSGRASTGELF
CDR3 length: 14; V gene: TRBV28; J gene: TRBJ1-4; CDR3 protein: ASRPVGTGGREKLF
CDR3 length: 12; V gene: TRBV29-1; J gene: TRBJ1-4; CDR3 protein: SVLGAGVTEKLF
CDR3 length: 13; V gene: TRBV5-1; J gene: TRBJ1-2; CDR3 protein: ASSLEGAGGYGYT
CDR3 length: 10; V gene: TRBV5-1; J gene: TRBJ2-7; CDR3 protein: ASSFTGGEQY
CDR3 length: 11; V gene: TRBV6-1; J gene: TRBJ2-5; CDR3 protein: ASSRDTQETQY
CDR3 length: 12; V gene: TRBV5-1; J gene: TRBJ2-5; CDR3 protein: ASNSRGQTGTQY
CDR3 length: 15; V gene: TRBV4-3; J gene: TRBJ2-5; CDR3 protein: ASSQEWGTSAQETQY
CDR3 length: 15; V gene: TRBV5-6; J gene: TRBJ2-6; CDR3 protein: ASSRLEALSGANVLT
CDR3 length: 14; V gene: TRBV7-2; J gene: TRBJ2-7; CDR3 protein: ASSLEGSSGYYEQY